The rows below give T cell receptor beta chains drawn from one sample of a study of blood T cell repertoires in COVID-19. Libraries were prepared by immunoSEQ multiplex PCR; TCRdb keeps only in-frame clonotypes and omits some of them. Altogether fewer than 250,000 clones are present, roughly four fifths being singletons, with the ten largest covering more than 4%. The sample taken for sequencing was peripheral blood. These receptors were obtained from a man over 45 with acute or convalescent COVID-19. CDR3s include the opening cysteine and the closing phenylalanine or tryptophan. A D gene is named only where the DNA matches it firmly. The listing skips clone size in some rows; elsewhere it reads once, few, many or a size class.

. | TRBJ1-4 | . | TRBV28 | TGTGCCAGCAGTTTCTTATCGGGGGGGAATGAAAAACTGTTTTTT | CASSFLSGGNEKLFF
. | TRBJ2-3 | TRBD2 | TRBV28 | TGTGCCAGCAGTTTCGGGACTAGCGGGAAGGTAGATACGCAGTATTTT | CASSFGTSGKVDTQYF
. | TRBJ1-2 | . | TRBV28 | TGTGCAAGCGGGCGGGGTAACTATGGCTACACCTTC | CASGRGNYGYTF
. | TRBJ2-2 | TRBD1 | TRBV5-4 | TGTGCCAGCAGCAAGGGACAGGTGAACACCGGGGAGCTGTTTTTT | CASSKGQVNTGELFF
. | TRBJ2-7 | TRBD1 | TRBV27 | TGTGCCAGCAGTTCGGGCTACCGGACAGGGTCCTACGAGCAGTACTTC | CASSSGYRTGSYEQYF
. | TRBJ2-3 | TRBD2 | TRBV9 | TGTGCCAGCAGCGCCAGCGTGGGGGTAGCGGGGGGGCGCACAGATACGCAGTATTTT | CASSASVGVAGGRTDTQYF
. | TRBJ2-1 | TRBD2 | TRBV19 | TGTGCCAGTAGTGAAGGACTAGCGGGGGACGATGAGCAGTTCTTC | CASSEGLAGDDEQFF
once | TRBJ1-5 | . | TRBV20-1 | TGCAGTGCTAGTATGGACCTATCGGGGGATCAGCCCCAGCATTTT | CSASMDLSGDQPQHF
. | TRBJ1-2 | . | TRBV28 | TGTGCCAGCACTATGGCTAACTATGGCTACACCTTC | CASTMANYGYTF
. | TRBJ1-3 | . | TRBV18 | TGTGCCAGCTCACCCAGTGGACAGTTCTCTGGAAACACCATATATTTT | CASSPSGQFSGNTIYF
. | TRBJ2-7 | TRBD1 | TRBV10-2 | TGCGCCAGCAGTAAAGGGGGCAGTTCCTACGAGCAGTACTTC | CASSKGGSSYEQYF
. | TRBJ2-4 | . | TRBV27 | TGTGCCAGCAGGCCGCCTCAGGTGGGCAAAAACATTCAGTACTTC | CASRPPQVGKNIQYF
once | TRBJ1-1 | . | TRBV12-3/TRBV12-4 | TGTGCCACCAACGGGGGGGACGCTGAAGCTTTCTTT | CATNGGDAEAFF
. | TRBJ2-1 | . | TRBV3-1/TRBV3-2 | TGTGCCAGCAGCCTTCGAAGTAGGGGAAACTACAATGAGCAGTTCTTC | CASSLRSRGNYNEQFF
. | TRBJ2-1 | TRBD1 | TRBV28 | TGTGCCAGCAGTCTCTGGACAGGGGGTTTGGGCTCCTACAATGAGCAGTTCTTC | CASSLWTGGLGSYNEQFF
. | TRBJ1-1 | . | TRBV20-1 | TGCAGTGCTAGGCCGGGACATGAAGCTTTCTTT | CSARPGHEAFF
once | TRBJ1-6 | TRBD1 | TRBV11-1 | TGTGCCAGCAGCTCCAGGGGGTTCTCCTATAATTCACCCCTCCACTTT | CASSSRGFSYNSPLHF
. | TRBJ1-2 | TRBD1 | TRBV29-1 | TGCAGCGTTCCATACAGGGGTGATGGCTACACCTTC | CSVPYRGDGYTF
. | TRBJ2-1 | . | TRBV11-3 | TGTGCCAGCAGCTTGATGCCAGGAAAAGAGAATGAGCAGTTCTTC | CASSLMPGKENEQFF
. | TRBJ2-5 | . | TRBV10-2 | TGCGCCAGCAGTGATGTGGAACTAGCCACCTATCGCGCGAGGCAAGAGACCCAGTACTTC | CASSDVELATYRARQETQYF
. | TRBJ2-7 | . | TRBV5-1 | TGCGCCAGCAGACAGACACCCAGCTACGAGCAGTACTTC | CASRQTPSYEQYF
once | TRBJ2-7 | TRBD1 | TRBV11-1 | TGTGCCAGCAGCCTATCAGGGACAGGGACCTACGAGCAGTACTTC | CASSLSGTGTYEQYF
. | TRBJ1-1 | . | TRBV6-5 | TGTGCCAGCAGTTATACACCCAACACTGAAGCTTTCTTT | CASSYTPNTEAFF
. | TRBJ1-2 | TRBD1 | TRBV5-6 | TGTGCCAGCAGCCCGACGGACAGGTTCTATGGCTACACCTTC | CASSPTDRFYGYTF
few | TRBJ1-2 | TRBD1 | TRBV5-1 | TGCGCCAGCAGTTCAGGACAGGGAGGGACCTATGGCTACACCTTC | CASSSGQGGTYGYTF
once | TRBJ2-7 | TRBD1 | TRBV10-3 | TGTGCCATCAGTCCGGGACAGAAAACCTACGAGCAGTACTTC | CAISPGQKTYEQYF
. | TRBJ2-1 | TRBD2 | TRBV5-4 | TGTGCCAGCAGCTTCGGGGGGGGTACTACTAGCTACAATGAGCAGTTCTTC | CASSFGGGTTSYNEQFF
few | TRBJ2-1 | . | TRBV6-5 | TGTGCCAGCAGTTACAACCCCGGAGGCTACAATGAGCAGTTCTTC | CASSYNPGGYNEQFF
. | TRBJ2-7 | . | TRBV19 | TGTGCCAGTAGTATAGATCTTTGGCGGGATTCTTACGAGCAGTACTTC | CASSIDLWRDSYEQYF